A single sample gave rise to the 32 T cell receptor beta chains below, sequenced in a study of blood T cell repertoires in COVID-19. The table came from immunoSEQ multiplex PCR; TCRdb's copy has only in-frame clones and leaves some out. Of approximately 180,000 clones in the sample, 89% were seen once. Sequenced input: PBMCs or T cells enriched from blood (not recorded which). All receptors come from a woman aged 40 to 50 with acute COVID-19.

The gene calls are TRBV7-9 and TRBJ2-7, with 9 bases that match TRBD1. This CDR3 is built from 14 residues. Germline CDR1 reads SEHNR; CDR2 reads FQNEAQ (reference sequence). With 4 bases clipped from V and 2 bases from J, the junction kept 3 bases outside the gene matches. The CDR3 DNA sequence: TGTGCCAGCAGCTACAGGACAGGGGCCTACGAGCAGTACTTC. Encoded protein: CASSYRTGAYEQYF. Full variable domain (outside the CDR3, taken from reference TRBV7-9 and TRBJ2-7): DTGVSQNPRHKITKRGQNVTFRCDPISEHNRLYWYRQTLGQGPEFLTYFQNEAQLEKSRLLSDRFSAERPKGSFSTLEIQRTEQGDSAMYLCASSYRTGAYEQYFGPGTRLTVT.

With respect to this clone: Other DNA sequences in this sample translate to the same CDR3. The chain employs TRBV5-1 and TRBJ2-1, with 11 bases aligning to TRBD2. Germline assignment: CDR1 SGHRS and CDR2 YFSETQ. Trimming removed 5 bases from V and 6 bases from J; junction bases left unmatched: 4. The CDR3 totals 14 residues. CDR3 sequence: CASSPGLAGNEQFF. The CDR3 DNA sequence: TGCGCCAGCAGTCCCGGACTAGCGGGCAATGAGCAGTTCTTC.

The chain uses TRBV2 and TRBJ1-4, with TRBD1 matching over 7 bases. CDR3 size: 14 residues. Germline assignment: CDR1 SNHLY and CDR2 FYNNEI. V gave up 5 bases and J gave up 2 bases; unmatched junction bases: 2. CDR3 sequence: CASSRGRTNEKLFF. Written as DNA, the CDR3 is TGTGCCAGCAGTAGGGGGCGGACTAATGAAAAACTGTTTTTT.

The chain combines TRBV18 with TRBJ2-7, with D perhaps TRBD2 (5 bases). Germline CDR1 KGHSH, CDR2 LQKENI. This CDR3 has 15 residues. Trimming pared 2 bases from V and 2 bases from J, leaving 13 bases between. Written as DNA, the CDR3 is TGTGCCAGCTCACCAGGTCGAGCGGATACCTACGAGCAGTACTTC. As protein: CASSPGRADTYEQYF.

The rearrangement links TRBV5-1 to TRBJ2-1; 11 nucleotides align to TRBD2. The CDR3 is made up of 16 amino acids. With 4 bases clipped from V and 2 bases from J, the junction kept 5 bases outside the gene matches. Germline CDR1 and CDR2: SGHRS and YFSETQ. The CDR3 reads CASSPLSGRAYNEQFF. For the CDR3, the DNA is TGCGCCAGCAGCCCCCTTAGCGGGAGGGCCTACAATGAGCAGTTCTTC.

The rearrangement uses TRBV27 and TRBJ2-7, with TRBD2 matching 14 bases. V lost 6 bases and J lost 2; bases outside the gene matches: 3. This CDR3 is 15 amino acids long. Germline V gene data show CDR1 as MNHEY and CDR2 as SMNVEV (reference sequence). This chain's CDR3 is CASRPGLAGAYEQYF. The CDR3 bases are TGTGCCAGCAGACCGGGACTAGCGGGAGCCTACGAGCAGTACTTC.

Written as DNA, the CDR3 is TGCGCCAGCAGCTTGGACAGGGGGGAGCAAGAAAAACTGTTTTTT. Residues: CASSLDRGEQEKLFF. This chain connects TRBV5-1 to TRBJ1-4; 8 bases agree with TRBD1. Per germline, CDR1 SGHRS and CDR2 YFSETQ. Unmatched junction bases numbered 6, after V lost 0 bases and J lost 8 bases. This CDR3 region has 15 residues. The full variable domain, in which reference TRBV5-1 and TRBJ1-4 provide the parts outside the CDR3, is KAGVTQTPRYLIKTRGQQVTLSCSPISGHRSVSWYQQTPGQGLQFLFEYFSETQRNKGNFPGRFSGRQFSNSRSEMNVSTLELGDSALYLCASSLDRGEQEKLFFGSGTQLSVL.

The rearrangement joins TRBV6-5 to TRBJ2-1; TRBD1 is a possible D gene (5 bases). The CDR3 is 14 residues long. Germline assignment: CDR1 MNHEY and CDR2 SVGAGI. Deletions cut 0 bases from V and 3 bases from J, with 6 bases between. DNA of the CDR3: TGTGCCAGCAGTTACTCAGACAGCTACAATGAGCAGTTCTTC. Translated: CASSYSDSYNEQFF.

This clone was counted once. The chain uses TRBV7-3 and TRBJ2-5; 10 positions match TRBD2. From germline, CDR1 is SGHTA and CDR2 FQGTGA. After removal of 5 bases from V and 2 bases from J, the junction contained 11 bases not matched to a gene. The CDR3 spans 17 residues. CDR3 sequence reads: CASSPGVAGGQQETQYF. For the CDR3, the DNA is TGTGCCAGCAGCCCAGGAGTAGCGGGGGGCCAACAAGAGACCCAGTACTTC.

This chain joins TRBV4-1 and TRBJ2-3, with 8 bases lining up with TRBD2. CDR1 MGHRA and CDR2 YSYEKL come from the germline V gene. The trim removed 6 bases at V and 2 bases at J, leaving 7 bases unmatched. The CDR3 is made up of 15 amino acids. CDR3 DNA: TGCGCCAGCAGTCCTGGACTAGCCATCACAGATACGCAGTATTTT. Translated: CASSPGLAITDTQYF.

Notes on this clone: At one end, the junction sequence differs from germline, possibly due to a read error. CDR3 nucleotides: TGTGCCAGCTCGCCACGGGACACAGGGGGGAAAACTGAAGCTTTCTTT. Protein product: CASSPRDTGGKTEAFF. The gene calls are TRBV18 and TRBJ1-1; 8 bases are shared with TRBD1. The CDR3 consists of 16 residues. Looked up from germline, CDR1 is KGHSH and CDR2 is LQKENI. Full variable domain (missing parts from reference TRBV18 and TRBJ1-1): NAGVMQNPRHLVRRRGQEARLRCSPMKGHSHVYWYRQLPEEGLKFMVYLQKENIIDESGMPKERFSAEFPKEGPSILRIQQVVRGDSAAYFCASSPRDTGGKTEAFFGQGTRLTVV.

This sequence joins TRBV5-5 and TRBJ2-5; a possible D gene is TRBD2 (5 bases). V lost 5 bases and J lost 2, with 10 bases in between. Germline CDR1 and CDR2: SGHKS and YYEKEE (reference sequence). The CDR3 length is 13 residues. The CDR3 DNA reads as TGTGCCAGCAGTCGAGGGTTACAAGAGACCCAGTACTTC. Its protein product is CASSRGLQETQYF.

The chain carries TRBV2 and TRBJ2-3; 10 positions match TRBD1. After removal of 6 bases from V and 5 bases from J, the junction contained 11 bases not matched to a gene. Germline values: CDR1 SNHLY, CDR2 FYNNEI. This CDR3 contains 16 residues. The CDR3 coding sequence is TGTGCCAGCAGCAAATCCGGGACAGGGGTGGTAGATACGCAGTATTTT. Amino acid sequence: CASSKSGTGVVDTQYF.

This chain links TRBV19 with TRBJ1-5, with 7 nucleotides matching TRBD1. The CDR3 sequence is 14 residues long. CDR1 and CDR2 (germline): LNHDA, SQIVND (reference sequence). Losses at the gene ends were 3 bases for V and 1 base for J; bases not matched to a gene: 0. The CDR3 is CASSMDRSNQPQHF. CDR3 sequence (DNA): TGTGCCAGTAGTATGGACAGGAGCAATCAGCCCCAGCATTTT.

V gene TRBV30 combines with J gene TRBJ2-3, with a possible D match to TRBD2 (5 bases). Germline V gene sequence: CDR1 GTSNPN, CDR2 SVGIG (reference sequence). The V and J ends lost 2 bases and 6 bases respectively, with 9 bases between them. The CDR3 is made up of 12 amino acids. In DNA, the CDR3 is TGTGCCTGGAGTCCCATAGCGGATACGCAGTATTTT. Translation: CAWSPIADTQYF.

The V and J genes are TRBV7-3 and TRBJ2-5; 16 bases match TRBD2. V lost 5 bases, J lost 1 base, and 7 bases stayed unmatched. This CDR3 contains 18 residues. Germline loops: CDR1 SGHTA, CDR2 FQGTGA. The CDR3: CASSPGTSGGAFQETQYF. CDR3 sequence (DNA): TGTGCCAGCAGCCCCGGGACTAGCGGGGGGGCTTTCCAAGAGACCCAGTACTTC. Full variable domain (missing parts from reference TRBV7-3 and TRBJ2-5): GAGVSQTPSNKVTEKGKYVELRCDPISGHTALYWYRQSLGQGPEFLIYFQGTGAADDSGLPNDRFFAVRPEGSVSTLKIQRTERGDSAVYLCASSPGTSGGAFQETQYFGPGTRLLVL.

For this clone: Other DNA sequences in this sample translate to the same CDR3. The rearrangement uses TRBV27 and TRBJ2-1; 9 bases fit TRBD1. CDR1 and CDR2 from the germline V gene are MNHEY and SMNVEV (reference sequence). This CDR3 has 14 residues. V shed 10 bases, J shed 0 bases, and the junction held 4 bases outside the gene matches. The CDR3 here is CATSTGGSYNEQFF. For the CDR3, the DNA is TGTGCCACCTCGACAGGGGGCTCCTACAATGAGCAGTTCTTC.

This clone was recorded once. This chain joins TRBV7-9 and TRBJ1-2; 8 bases map to TRBD1. This CDR3 region has 16 residues. The germline V gene has CDR1 SEHNR and CDR2 FQNEAQ (reference sequence). V lost 4 bases, J lost 4 bases, and 11 bases stayed unmatched. DNA for the CDR3: TGTGCCAGCAGCTCCACTGAACAGGGGGTCAGCTATGGCTACACCTTC. Translation: CASSSTEQGVSYGYTF.

The chain couples TRBV30 to TRBJ2-2, with TRBD1 matching 10 bases. The CDR3 has 13 amino acids. Germline V gene lookup returns CDR1 GTSNPN and CDR2 SVGIG (reference sequence). Unmatched junction bases numbered 5, after V lost 3 bases and J lost 10 bases. The CDR3 here is CAWSATGGAELFF. The CDR3 region has the DNA TGTGCCTGGAGCGCGACAGGGGGCGCGGAGCTGTTTTTT.

The chain couples TRBV15 to TRBJ1-3; TRBD1 might be the D (5 bases). The CDR3 length is 17 residues. V was clipped by 1 base and J by 0 bases, with 13 bases between them. CDR1 is LNHNV and CDR2 is YYDKDF in the germline V gene (reference sequence). This CDR3 is CATSRGGLSDSGNTIYF. Here the CDR3 DNA reads TGTGCCACCAGCAGAGGGGGACTCTCGGACTCTGGAAACACCATATATTTT.

The chain joins TRBV2 to TRBJ2-5; 10 nucleotides match TRBD2. Germline V gene sequence: CDR1 SNHLY, CDR2 FYNNEI. The trim removed 0 bases at V and 3 bases at J, leaving 10 bases unmatched. The CDR3 covers 18 residues. The CDR3 is CASSEALLASGSKETQYF. The CDR3 region has the DNA TGTGCCAGCAGTGAAGCGCTATTGGCTAGCGGGAGTAAAGAGACCCAGTACTTC.

The rearrangement joins TRBV2 to TRBJ1-1; D ambiguous. Germline CDR1 and CDR2: SNHLY and FYNNEI. Trimming removed 6 bases at V and 4 bases at J, with 6 bases between. There are 11 residues in the CDR3. CDR3 coding DNA: TGTGCCAGCAGCTTGAGCACTGAAGCTTTCTTT. Protein sequence: CASSLSTEAFF.

The genes are TRBV25-1 and TRBJ2-2; TRBD1 agrees at 7 bases. Germline CDR1 MGHDK, CDR2 SYGVNS. J lost 2 bases, V lost 2 bases, and 5 bases had no gene match. CDR3 length: 16 residues. CDR3 sequence reads: CASSEVGQLNTGELFF. CDR3 bases: TGTGCCAGCAGTGAAGTGGGACAGTTAAACACCGGGGAGCTGTTTTTT.

The rearrangement uses TRBV6-2 or TRBV6-3 and TRBJ1-2, with D uncertain. Trimming took off 0 bases at V and 4 bases at J, with 6 bases between the two ends. The CDR3 consists of 13 residues. Germline V gene data show CDR1 as MNHEY and CDR2 as SVGEGT. This CDR3 is CASSYSSSYGYTF. CDR3 nucleotide sequence: TGTGCCAGCAGTTACTCTAGTTCCTATGGCTACACCTTC.

V usage is TRBV11-1 and J usage is TRBJ1-2; TRBD1 might be the D (6 bases). The CDR3 consists of 15 residues. Trimming shortened V by 5 bases and J by 8 bases, and 21 bases separated the two germline ends. CDR1 is SGHAT and CDR2 is FQDESV in the germline V gene (reference sequence). As DNA, the CDR3 is TGTGCCAGCAGCCGAGGGCAGGGGACGTCCGGGGGCTACACCTTC. Protein sequence: CASSRGQGTSGGYTF.

The chain couples TRBV7-2 to TRBJ2-3; TRBD2 matches at 8 bases. This CDR3 contains 16 residues. Germline V gene data show CDR1 as SGHTA and CDR2 as FQGNSA. After removal of 2 bases from V and 2 bases from J, the junction contained 6 bases not matched to a gene. CDR3 nucleotides: TGTGCCAGCAGCTTAATGACTAGCGTTATCACAGATACGCAGTATTTT. Translation: CASSLMTSVITDTQYF.

The gene calls are TRBV19 and TRBJ2-7; maybe TRBD1 (6 bases). The germline gives CDR1 LNHDA, CDR2 SQIVND (reference sequence). The V and J ends lost 5 bases and 2 bases respectively, with 10 bases between them. The CDR3 spans 13 residues. CDR3: CASSVTGAYEQYF. CDR3 coding DNA: TGTGCCAGTAGTGTGACAGGAGCCTACGAGCAGTACTTC.

This chain connects TRBV6-5 to TRBJ1-1; no definite D call. The V gene lost 3 bases and the J gene lost 1 base, with 6 bases spanning the gap. CDR1 and CDR2 from the germline V gene are MNHEY and SVGAGI. The CDR3 consists of 13 residues. The CDR3 sequence: CASSYRRNTEAFF. The CDR3 region has the DNA TGTGCCAGCAGTTATAGGAGGAACACTGAAGCTTTCTTT.

This chain links TRBV5-1 with TRBJ2-7, with 7 positions matching TRBD1. Trimming cost V 3 bases and J 2 bases; bases outside gene matches: 11. CDR3 size: 16 residues. Germline V gene sequence: CDR1 SGHRS, CDR2 YFSETQ. For the CDR3, the DNA is TGCGCCAGCAGCTCCACATCGGGGACAGCGACCTACGAGCAGTACTTC. Protein sequence: CASSSTSGTATYEQYF. The full variable domain, rest sourced from reference TRBV5-1 and TRBJ2-7, is KAGVTQTPRYLIKTRGQQVTLSCSPISGHRSVSWYQQTPGQGLQFLFEYFSETQRNKGNFPGRFSGRQFSNSRSEMNVSTLELGDSALYLCASSSTSGTATYEQYFGPGTRLTVT.

This clone was seen only once. The rearrangement joins TRBV15 to TRBJ2-3; a weak D match, TRBD2 (6 bases). This CDR3 has 19 amino acids. V lost 0 bases and J 0 bases, leaving 19 bases between the germline ends. Per germline, CDR1 LNHNV and CDR2 YYDKDF (reference sequence). CDR3 in amino acids: CATSRDRRRGTGSTDTQYF. The CDR3 DNA reads TGTGCCACCAGCAGAGATCGACGTCGGGGGACGGGAAGCACAGATACGCAGTATTTT.

V gene TRBV19 combines with J gene TRBJ2-3; 8 bases map to TRBD2. Germline V lookup: CDR1 LNHDA, CDR2 SQIVND (reference sequence). J lost 2 bases, V lost 7 bases, and 5 bases had no gene match. There are 14 residues in the CDR3. CDR3 amino acids: CASKERGLTDTQYF. The CDR3 coding sequence is TGTGCCAGTAAAGAGCGGGGGCTCACAGATACGCAGTATTTT.

The rearrangement uses TRBV2 and TRBJ2-6; 7 bases line up with TRBD2. CDR3 length equals 15 residues. The V gene end was trimmed by 5 bases and the J gene end by 3 bases; junction bases not matched to a gene: 4. Germline CDR1 and CDR2: SNHLY and FYNNEI. The CDR3 spells CASSPSGGGANVLTF. The CDR3 nucleotides read TGTGCCAGCAGTCCTTCGGGGGGTGGGGCCAACGTCCTGACTTTC.